This TCR beta chain was documented in a study of regulatory T cells in long-lasting Graves disease. Arm-PCR of CDR3 regions and iRepertoire HTBI primers were used to build TCR beta libraries. TCRdb analysed the multiplex PCR reads with MiXCR anew, one entry per CDR3 protein. The table lists 350,000 to 550,000 distinct CDR3 sequences, around 15% of them singletons. Time point of the sample: newly diagnosed GD, antithyroid drugs for less than 3 months. Preparation of the TCR library used RNA extracted from PBMCs. These data also formed part of another study, on T cells in Graves' hyperthyroidism and ophthalmopathy. That report notes: Ophthalmopathy was model-predicted a median around 6.7 months pre-onset.

Sequencing used peripheral blood mononuclear cells (PBMCs), obtained at new diagnosis, from a patient treated with antithyroid drugs. The TCR comes from a woman in her late teens or twenties with Graves disease.

CDR3 nucleotides: TGTGCCAGCAGTATGGGGGACAGGGGACCCGGGGAGCTGTTTTTT. As protein: CASSMGDRGPGELFF. The V call is TRBV12-3 or TRBV12-4, the J call TRBJ2-2; 10 bases are a match to TRBD1. With 5 bases clipped from V and 6 bases from J, the junction kept 6 bases outside the gene matches. The CDR3 runs to 15 residues.